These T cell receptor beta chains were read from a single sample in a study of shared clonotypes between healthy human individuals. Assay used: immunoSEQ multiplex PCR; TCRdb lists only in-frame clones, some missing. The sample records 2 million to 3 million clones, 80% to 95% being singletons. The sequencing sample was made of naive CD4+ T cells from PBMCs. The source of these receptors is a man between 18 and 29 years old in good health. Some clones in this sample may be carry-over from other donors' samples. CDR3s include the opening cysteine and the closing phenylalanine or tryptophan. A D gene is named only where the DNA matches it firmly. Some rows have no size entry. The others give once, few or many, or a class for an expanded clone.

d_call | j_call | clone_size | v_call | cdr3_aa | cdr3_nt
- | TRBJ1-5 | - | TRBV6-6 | CASSHGNQPQHF | TGTGCCAGCAGCCACGGGAACCAGCCCCAGCATTTT
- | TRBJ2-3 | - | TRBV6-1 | CASSGQGTDTQYF | TGTGCCAGCAGTGGTCAGGGAACAGATACGCAGTATTTT
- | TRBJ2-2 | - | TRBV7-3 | CASATGTSAGELFF | TGTGCCAGCGCAACCGGGACCTCCGCCGGGGAGCTGTTTTTT
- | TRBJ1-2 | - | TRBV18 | CASSPSPGGNYGYTF | TGTGCCAGCTCACCATCCCCCGGGGGCAACTATGGCTACACCTTC
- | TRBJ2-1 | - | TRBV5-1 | CASSSAGESYNEQFF | TGCGCCAGCAGCTCGGCAGGAGAATCCTACAATGAGCAGTTCTTC
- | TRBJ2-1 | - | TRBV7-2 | CASSLIGEQFF | TGTGCCAGCAGCTTAATAGGTGAGCAGTTCTTC
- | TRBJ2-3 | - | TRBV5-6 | CASRSGLITDTQYF | TGTGCCAGCAGGAGCGGGCTCATCACAGATACGCAGTATTTT
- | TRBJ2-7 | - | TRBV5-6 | CASSSGRPDPYEQYF | TGTGCCAGCAGCTCGGGACGGCCCGACCCCTACGAGCAGTACTTC
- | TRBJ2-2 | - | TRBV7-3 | CASSLNGPNTGELFF | TGTGCCAGCAGCTTAAACGGTCCGAACACCGGGGAGCTGTTTTTT
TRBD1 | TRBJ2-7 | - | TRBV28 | CASSLSLRGTYEQYF | TGTGCCAGCAGTTTGTCTCTCAGGGGGACCTACGAGCAGTACTTC
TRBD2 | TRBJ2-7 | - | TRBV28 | CASSLSWTSGRAYF | TGTGCCAGCAGTTTATCCTGGACTAGCGGGAGGGCATACTTC
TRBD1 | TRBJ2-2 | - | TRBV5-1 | CASSLAGQGLAELFF | TGCGCCAGCAGCTTGGCGGGACAGGGGTTAGCGGAGCTGTTTTTT
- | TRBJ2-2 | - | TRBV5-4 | CASSPGGGSTGELFF | TGTGCCAGCAGCCCGGGGGGCGGGAGCACCGGGGAGCTGTTTTTT
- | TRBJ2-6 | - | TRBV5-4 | CASSSTTPGANVLTF | TGTGCCAGCAGCTCCACGACCCCTGGGGCCAACGTCCTGACTTTC
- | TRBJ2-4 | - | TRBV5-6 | CASSFQVTASAQYF | TGTGCCAGCAGCTTTCAGGTGACAGCGTCGGCTCAGTACTTC
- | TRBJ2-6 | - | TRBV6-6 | CASRVRSSGANVLTF | TGTGCCAGCAGAGTGAGGAGCTCTGGGGCCAACGTCCTGACTTTC
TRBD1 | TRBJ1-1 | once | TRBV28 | CASRPDRAEAFF | TGTGCCAGCAGGCCCGACAGGGCTGAAGCTTTCTTT
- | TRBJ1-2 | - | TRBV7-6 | CASSPVEIGRGYTF | TGTGCCAGCAGCCCGGTGGAGATAGGGCGTGGCTACACCTTC
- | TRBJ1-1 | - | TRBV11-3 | CASSLGRAENTEAFF | TGTGCCAGCAGCTTAGGAAGGGCGGAGAACACTGAAGCTTTCTTT
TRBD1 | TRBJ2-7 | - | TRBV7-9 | CASSSIRGSYEQYF | TGTGCCAGCAGCTCTATCAGGGGGTCCTACGAGCAGTACTTC
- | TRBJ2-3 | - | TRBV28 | CASSLRGGTPTDTQYF | TGTGCCAGCAGTTTAAGGGGTGGGACTCCTACAGATACGCAGTATTTT
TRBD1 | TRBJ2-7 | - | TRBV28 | CAVRGQGYEQYF | TGTGCCGTCCGGGGACAGGGCTACGAGCAGTACTTC
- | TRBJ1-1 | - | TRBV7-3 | CASSFTVNTEAFF | TGTGCCAGCAGCTTCACGGTTAACACTGAAGCTTTCTTT
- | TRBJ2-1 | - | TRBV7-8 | CASSAKTSSDEQFF | TGTGCCAGCAGCGCTAAGACTAGTTCGGATGAGCAGTTCTTC
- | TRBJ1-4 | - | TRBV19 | CASRDYGTGPTNEKLFF | TGTGCCAGTAGAGACTACGGGACGGGACCAACTAATGAAAAACTGTTTTTT
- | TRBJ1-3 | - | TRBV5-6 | CASSLVAGDGNTIYF | TGTGCCAGCAGCTTGGTTGCAGGGGACGGAAACACCATATATTTT
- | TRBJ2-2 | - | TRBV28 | CASKVRVYGGELFF | TGTGCCAGCAAAGTAAGGGTTTACGGCGGGGAGCTGTTTTTT
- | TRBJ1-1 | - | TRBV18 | CASSPKGQGTEAFF | TGTGCCAGCTCACCAAAAGGGCAGGGCACTGAAGCTTTCTTT
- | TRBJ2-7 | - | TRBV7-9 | CASSLEDSRSYEQYF | TGTGCCAGCAGCTTAGAAGATTCGAGGTCCTACGAGCAGTACTTC
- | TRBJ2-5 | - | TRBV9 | CASSVVGRPFGETQYF | TGTGCCAGCAGCGTAGTGGGCAGGCCTTTTGGGGAGACCCAGTACTTC
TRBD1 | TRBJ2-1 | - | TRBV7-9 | CASSFKTRDSSSYNEQFF | TGTGCCAGCAGCTTTAAGACCAGGGACAGCAGCTCCTACAATGAGCAGTTCTTC
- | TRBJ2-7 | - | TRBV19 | CASSILGVREQYF | TGTGCCAGTAGTATCCTAGGAGTTCGCGAGCAGTACTTC
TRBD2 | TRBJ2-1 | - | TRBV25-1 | CASSPRGLAASYNEQFF | TGTGCCAGCAGTCCACGGGGACTAGCGGCTTCCTACAATGAGCAGTTCTTC
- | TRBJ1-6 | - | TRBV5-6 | CASSFGLRDSPLHF | TGTGCCAGCAGCTTTGGACTTAGGGACTCACCCCTCCACTTT
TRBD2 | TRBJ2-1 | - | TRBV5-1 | CASSLVAGEAGEQFF | TGCGCCAGCAGCTTGGTAGCGGGAGAGGCCGGTGAGCAGTTCTTC
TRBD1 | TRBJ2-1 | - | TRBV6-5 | CASSWPGTGLRVF | TGTGCCAGCAGTTGGCCCGGGACAGGTCTAAGGGTCTTC
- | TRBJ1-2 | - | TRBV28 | CASSLKGPPYGYTF | TGTGCCAGCAGTTTAAAGGGCCCGCCCTATGGCTACACCTTC
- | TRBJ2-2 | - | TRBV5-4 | CASSLVGTGELFF | TGTGCCAGCAGCTTGGTGGGGACCGGGGAGCTGTTTTTT
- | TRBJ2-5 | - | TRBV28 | CASASGSAGQETQYF | TGTGCCAGCGCCTCCGGGAGCGCCGGCCAAGAGACCCAGTACTTC
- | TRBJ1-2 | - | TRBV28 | CASSLSLAQSYGYTF | TGTGCCAGCAGTTTAAGCCTCGCTCAGAGCTATGGCTACACCTTC
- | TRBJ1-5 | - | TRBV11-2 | CASSLDRGNQPQHF | TGTGCCAGCAGCTTAGACAGGGGCAATCAGCCCCAGCATTTT
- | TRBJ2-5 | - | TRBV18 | CASSPRREETQYF | TGTGCCAGCTCACCGCGAAGGGAAGAGACCCAGTACTTC
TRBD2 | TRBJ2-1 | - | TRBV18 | CASSLGRVSYNEQFF | TGTGCCAGCTCACTAGGGAGGGTCTCGTACAATGAGCAGTTCTTC
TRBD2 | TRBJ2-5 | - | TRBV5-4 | CASSAGLAVLQETQYF | TGTGCCAGCAGCGCCGGACTAGCGGTCCTCCAAGAGACCCAGTACTTC
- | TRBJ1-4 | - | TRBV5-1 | CASSLSPNEKLFF | TGCGCCAGCAGCTTAAGTCCTAATGAAAAACTGTTTTTT
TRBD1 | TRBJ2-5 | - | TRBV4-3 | CASSQEAPTGGGETQYF | TGCGCCAGCAGCCAAGAGGCTCCCACAGGGGGCGGGGAGACCCAGTACTTC
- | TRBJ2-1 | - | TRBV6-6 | CASTNRGGYNEQFF | TGTGCCAGCACCAACAGGGGGGGGTACAATGAGCAGTTCTTC
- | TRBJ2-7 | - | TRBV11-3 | CASSYRMDSYEQYF | TGTGCCAGCAGCTACCGAATGGACTCCTACGAGCAGTACTTC
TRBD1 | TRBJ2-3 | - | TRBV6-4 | CASSPGTGVSDTQYF | TGTGCCAGCAGCCCCGGGACAGGGGTTTCGGATACGCAGTATTTT